The 13 T cell receptor beta chains below were found in one sample sequenced in a study of T cell responses to AZD1222 COVID-19 vaccine. The protocol was immunoSEQ multiplex PCR, while the TCRdb copy is restricted to in-frame clones and leaves out a portion. Seen in this sample are over 130,000 clones; the ten most common clones hold approximately 2%. Material for sequencing was peripheral blood. These receptors all stem from an adult in good health.

The chain is built from TRBV3-1 (or the pseudogene TRBV3-2) and TRBJ1-1; possible D gene TRBD1, 6 bases. This CDR3 is built from 15 residues. Trimming took 2 bases from V and 4 from J, leaving 14 bases between them. Looked up from germline, CDR1 is LGHDT and CDR2 is YNNKEL (reference sequence). CDR3 sequence: CASSQRGGSGTEAFF. CDR3 nucleotide sequence: TGTGCCAGCAGCCAAAGAGGGGGAAGTGGCACTGAAGCTTTCTTT.

The CDR3 DNA is TGTGCCAGCAGCTCGGGAGTCTATGGCTACACCTTC. Translated: CASSSGVYGYTF. This rearrangement joins TRBV7-9 to TRBJ1-2; D unclear. Germline V CDR1 and CDR2: SEHNR, FQNEAQ (reference sequence). The CDR3 sequence is 12 residues long. The V and J ends lost 4 bases and 4 bases respectively, with 7 bases between them.

The chain carries TRBV6-5 and TRBJ1-1; the D gene is possibly TRBD1 (6 bases). With 6 bases removed from V and 1 base from J, the gap between germline ends came to 6 bases. This CDR3 region has 12 residues. Looked up from germline, CDR1 is MNHEY and CDR2 is SVGAGI. The CDR3 nucleotides are TGTGCCAGCAGGGACAGGAACACTGAAGCTTTCTTT. It is translated as CASRDRNTEAFF.

This sequence joins TRBV5-1 and TRBJ1-5; D unclear. The CDR3 is made up of 15 amino acids. Trimming cost V 4 bases and J 2 bases, with 13 bases left between them. Germline V CDR1 and CDR2: SGHRS, YFSETQ. CDR3 region: CASSPAGNGNQPQHF. CDR3 sequence (DNA): TGCGCCAGCAGCCCCGCGGGTAACGGCAATCAGCCCCAGCATTTT.

The V and J genes are TRBV27 and TRBJ2-2; perhaps TRBD1 as D (5 bases). The CDR3 is 16 residues long. Trimming shortened V by 4 bases and J by 2 bases, and 14 bases separated the two germline ends. CDR1 is MNHEY, CDR2 SMNVEV, per germline (reference sequence). The CDR3 here is CASSSLAGYNTGELFF. The CDR3 bases are TGTGCCAGCAGTTCGCTGGCAGGGTACAACACCGGGGAGCTGTTTTTT.

In nucleotides, the CDR3 is TGTGCCAGTAGTATAAGTCTTGACTCCTCCTATCAGCCCCAGCATTTT. This gives the protein CASSISLDSSYQPQHF. The J gene is TRBJ1-5, the V gene TRBV19; D not certain. Trimming removed 2 bases from V and 5 bases from J, with 16 bases in between. Germline V gene data show CDR1 as LNHDA and CDR2 as SQIVND (reference sequence). The CDR3 has 16 amino acids.

This rearrangement joins TRBV6-5 to TRBJ1-2; the D is unclear. Trimming stripped 0 bases from V and 3 bases from J, with 11 bases between. CDR3 length: 15 amino acids. Per the germline V gene, CDR1 is MNHEY and CDR2 is SVGAGI. This CDR3 reads CASSYSARSYYGYTF. The CDR3 DNA follows: TGTGCCAGCAGTTACTCGGCCCGATCATACTATGGCTACACCTTC.

This chain connects TRBV11-3 to TRBJ1-6; D possibly corresponds to TRBD1 (6 bases). The germline CDR1 and CDR2 sequences are SGHNT and YENEEA. The CDR3 contains 17 residues. V shed 2 bases and J shed 6 bases, with 17 bases lying between them. The CDR3 is CASSLYSLAGANSPLHF. CDR3 bases: TGTGCCAGCAGCTTATATTCCCTGGCAGGGGCTAATTCACCCCTCCACTTT.

The V and J genes are TRBV28 and TRBJ2-7; 9 bases agree with TRBD1. CDR1 is MDHEN, CDR2 SYDVKM, per germline. The junction had 4 bases not matched to a gene; V was cut back by 4 bases and J by 3 bases. This CDR3 spans 14 amino acids. This chain's CDR3 is CASSSGQGNYEQYF. In nucleotides, the CDR3 is TGTGCCAGCAGTTCCGGACAGGGGAACTACGAGCAGTACTTC.

This chain uses TRBV12-3 or TRBV12-4 with TRBJ1-1; unclear D gene. V lost 5 bases and J lost 1, with 8 bases in between. CDR3 size: 13 residues. CDR3 sequence: CASSTLQNTEAFF. CDR3 coding DNA: TGTGCCAGCAGTACCTTACAGAACACTGAAGCTTTCTTT.

The chain couples TRBV2 to TRBJ2-5; 8 positions match TRBD2. CDR3 length: 16 residues. V lost 6 bases to trimming and J lost 5 bases; unmatched junction nucleotides: 14. Germline assignment: CDR1 SNHLY and CDR2 FYNNEI. Written as DNA, the CDR3 is TGTGCCAGCAGCCCTCCAGAGGGGCGCGGGAGGGAGACCCAGTACTTC. Translating it yields CASSPPEGRGRETQYF.

Comment on this clone: In the same sample, other DNA sequences code for this CDR3. The rearrangement links TRBV30 to TRBJ1-5, with TRBD1 matching over 7 bases. J gave up 4 bases and V 1 base, and 1 base lay outside the gene matches. This CDR3 has 13 amino acids. Germline V CDR1 and CDR2: GTSNPN, SVGIG (reference sequence). CDR3 DNA sequence: TGTGCCTGGAGTGGGGACAGTAATCAGCCCCAGCATTTT. Translating it yields CAWSGDSNQPQHF.

The rearrangement joins TRBV4-1 to TRBJ2-3, with 8 bases lining up with TRBD2. J gave up 8 bases and V 1 base, and 14 bases lay outside the gene matches. The CDR3 has 17 amino acids. The germline gives CDR1 MGHRA, CDR2 YSYEKL. CDR3 amino acids: CASSQVVLAGRFSTQYF. In DNA form, the CDR3 reads TGCGCCAGCAGCCAAGTCGTTTTAGCGGGGCGCTTTTCTACGCAGTATTTT.